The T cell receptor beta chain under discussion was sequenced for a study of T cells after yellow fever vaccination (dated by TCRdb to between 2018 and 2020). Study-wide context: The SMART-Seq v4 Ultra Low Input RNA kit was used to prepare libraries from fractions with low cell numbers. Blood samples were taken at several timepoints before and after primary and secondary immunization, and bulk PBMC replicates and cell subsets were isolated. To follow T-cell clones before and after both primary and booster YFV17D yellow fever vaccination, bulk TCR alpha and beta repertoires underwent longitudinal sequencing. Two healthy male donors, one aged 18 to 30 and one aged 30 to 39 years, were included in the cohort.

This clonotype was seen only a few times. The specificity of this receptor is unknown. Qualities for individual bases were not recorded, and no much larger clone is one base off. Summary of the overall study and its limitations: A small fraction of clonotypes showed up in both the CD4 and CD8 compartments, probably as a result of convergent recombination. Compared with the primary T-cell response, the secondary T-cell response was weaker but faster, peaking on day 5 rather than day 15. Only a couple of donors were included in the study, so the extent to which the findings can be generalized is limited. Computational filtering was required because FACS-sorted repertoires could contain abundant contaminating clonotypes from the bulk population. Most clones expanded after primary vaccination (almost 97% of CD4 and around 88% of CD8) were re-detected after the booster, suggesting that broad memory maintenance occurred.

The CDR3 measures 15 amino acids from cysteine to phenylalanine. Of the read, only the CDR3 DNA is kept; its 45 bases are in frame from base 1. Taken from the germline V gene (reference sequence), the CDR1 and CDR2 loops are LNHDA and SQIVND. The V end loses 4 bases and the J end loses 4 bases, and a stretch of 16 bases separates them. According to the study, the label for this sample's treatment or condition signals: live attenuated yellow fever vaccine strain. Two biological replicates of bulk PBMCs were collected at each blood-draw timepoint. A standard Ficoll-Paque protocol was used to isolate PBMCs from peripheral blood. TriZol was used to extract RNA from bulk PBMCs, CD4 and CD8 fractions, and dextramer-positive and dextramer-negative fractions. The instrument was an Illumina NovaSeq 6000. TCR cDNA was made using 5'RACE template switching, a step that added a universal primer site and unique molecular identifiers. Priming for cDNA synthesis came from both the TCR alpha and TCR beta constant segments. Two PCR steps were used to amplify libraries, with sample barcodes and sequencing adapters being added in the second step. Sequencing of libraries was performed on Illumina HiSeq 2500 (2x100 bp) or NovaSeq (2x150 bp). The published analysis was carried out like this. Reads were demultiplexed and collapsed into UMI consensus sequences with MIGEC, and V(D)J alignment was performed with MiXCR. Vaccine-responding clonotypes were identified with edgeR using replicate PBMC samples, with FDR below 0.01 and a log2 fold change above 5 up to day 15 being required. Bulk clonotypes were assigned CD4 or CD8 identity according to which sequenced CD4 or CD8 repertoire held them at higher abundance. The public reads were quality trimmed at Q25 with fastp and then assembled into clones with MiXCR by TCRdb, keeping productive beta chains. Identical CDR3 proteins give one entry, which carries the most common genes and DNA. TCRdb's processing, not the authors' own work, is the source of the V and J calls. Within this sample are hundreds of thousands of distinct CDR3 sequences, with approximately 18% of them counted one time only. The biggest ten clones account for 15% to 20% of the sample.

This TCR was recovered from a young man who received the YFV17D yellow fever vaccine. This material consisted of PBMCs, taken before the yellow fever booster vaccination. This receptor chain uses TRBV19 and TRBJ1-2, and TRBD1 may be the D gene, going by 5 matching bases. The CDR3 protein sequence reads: CASSTSRGFSYGYTF. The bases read TGTGCCAGTAGTACTAGTAGGGGCTTCTCCTATGGCTACACCTTC. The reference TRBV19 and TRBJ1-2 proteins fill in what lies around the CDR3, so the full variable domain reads DGGITQSPKYLFRKEGQNVTLSCEQNLNHDAMYWYRQDPGQGLRLIYYSQIVNDFQKGDIAEGYSVSREKKESFPLTVTSAQKNPTAFYLCASSTSRGFSYGYTFGSGTRLTVV.